These T cell receptor beta chains were read from a single sample in a study of identical twins. One entry per CDR3 protein, called by TCRdb with MiXCR from the 5' RACE reads. The sample lists about 470,000 distinct CDR3 sequences, approximately 25% occurring once. The sample was also linked to a second study, of T cells expressing NK-cell markers.

Sequenced material: CD4+ T cells sorted from blood. Receptor source: a woman aged 18-35 years in good health. The CDR3 runs from the conserved cysteine through the conserved F or W. Fields, in order: V gene, J gene, clone size, CDR3 length, D gene, CDR3 DNA, CDR3 protein. A D gene is named only where the DNA matches it firmly. Clone size is given for some rows only: seen once, a few or many times, or a class if the clone is expanded.

v_gene: TRBV7-2; j_gene: TRBJ1-1; abundance: -; len: 15; d_gene: -; CDR3nt: TGTGCCAGCAGCTTAGTATTGCTTATGAGCTCTGAAGCTTTCTTT; CDR3aa: CASSLVLLMSSEAFF
v_gene: TRBV5-1; j_gene: TRBJ2-3; abundance: -; len: 18; d_gene: TRBD2; CDR3nt: TGCGCCAGCAGCGCGGGACTAGCGGGCCGGGTTAGCACAGATACGCAGTATTTT; CDR3aa: CASSAGLAGRVSTDTQYF
v_gene: TRBV24-1; j_gene: TRBJ2-1; abundance: -; len: 17; d_gene: -; CDR3nt: TGTGCCACCAGTGTCCTAAGCCGGACAGCCTCCTACAATGAGCAGTTCTTC; CDR3aa: CATSVLSRTASYNEQFF
v_gene: TRBV7-9; j_gene: TRBJ1-1; abundance: -; len: 15; d_gene: TRBD1; CDR3nt: TGTGCCAGCAGCTCACACAGGGGGCGTGGAGTTGAAGCTTTCTTT; CDR3aa: CASSSHRGRGVEAFF
v_gene: TRBV4-2; j_gene: TRBJ2-1; abundance: -; len: 19; d_gene: TRBD2; CDR3nt: TGTGCCAGCAGCCCTCCGGGACTAGCGGTCCAGGCGGTTGACAATGAGCAGTTCTTC; CDR3aa: CASSPPGLAVQAVDNEQFF
v_gene: TRBV2; j_gene: TRBJ2-3; abundance: few; len: 15; d_gene: TRBD2; CDR3nt: TGTGCCAGTCTAGCGGGGGGCAAAACCACAGATACGCAGTATTTT; CDR3aa: CASLAGGKTTDTQYF
v_gene: TRBV10-3; j_gene: TRBJ2-1; abundance: -; len: 17; d_gene: -; CDR3nt: TGTGCCATCAGTGAGTCGGCGGGGGCCATAAATCCCCATGAGCAGTTCTTC; CDR3aa: CAISESAGAINPHEQFF
v_gene: TRBV10-3; j_gene: TRBJ2-1; abundance: few; len: 11; d_gene: -; CDR3nt: TGTGCCATCTCGGGAAGCGAGGAGCAGTTCTTC; CDR3aa: CAISGSEEQFF
v_gene: TRBV7-8; j_gene: TRBJ1-5; abundance: -; len: 13; d_gene: -; CDR3nt: TGTGCCAGCAGCTTAGATATTCAACAGCCCCAGCATTTT; CDR3aa: CASSLDIQQPQHF
v_gene: TRBV6-1; j_gene: TRBJ2-3; abundance: -; len: 13; d_gene: -; CDR3nt: TGTGCCAGCACCCGAAAAGGTACAGATACGCAGTATTTT; CDR3aa: CASTRKGTDTQYF
v_gene: TRBV12-3/TRBV12-4; j_gene: TRBJ2-7; abundance: few; len: 13; d_gene: -; CDR3nt: TGTGCCAGCAGTTTAGTTCCAGGGTACGAGCAGTACTTC; CDR3aa: CASSLVPGYEQYF
v_gene: TRBV20-1; j_gene: TRBJ2-5; abundance: few; len: 12; d_gene: -; CDR3nt: TGCAGTGTACGACGGATGGAAGAGACCCAGTACTTC; CDR3aa: CSVRRMEETQYF
v_gene: TRBV6-1; j_gene: TRBJ1-5; abundance: -; len: 13; d_gene: TRBD1; CDR3nt: TGTGCCGGAGCGAGGGGGCACGATCAGCCCCAGCATTTT; CDR3aa: CAGARGHDQPQHF
v_gene: TRBV11-2; j_gene: TRBJ2-3; abundance: -; len: 15; d_gene: -; CDR3nt: TGTGCCAGCAGCTTAGATGGAGGGGGCACAGATACGCAGTATTTT; CDR3aa: CASSLDGGGTDTQYF
v_gene: TRBV7-9; j_gene: TRBJ2-2; abundance: -; len: 16; d_gene: -; CDR3nt: TGTGCCAGCAGCTTAGGGGTCGTTCGGGAGCCCGGGGAGCTGTTTTTT; CDR3aa: CASSLGVVREPGELFF
v_gene: TRBV10-3; j_gene: TRBJ2-7; abundance: -; len: 14; d_gene: TRBD1; CDR3nt: TGTGCCATCAGTGGGGCGGACAGGGAGTACGAGCAGTACTTC; CDR3aa: CAISGADREYEQYF
v_gene: TRBV12-3/TRBV12-4; j_gene: TRBJ2-7; abundance: -; len: 17; d_gene: -; CDR3nt: TGTGCCAGCAGTTTAGGAGGGGGTAGCGGGCTTTCCTACGAGCAGTACTTC; CDR3aa: CASSLGGGSGLSYEQYF
v_gene: TRBV7-9; j_gene: TRBJ2-5; abundance: few; len: 13; d_gene: -; CDR3nt: TGTGCCAGCAGCACCGGACACGAGGAGACCCAGTACTTC; CDR3aa: CASSTGHEETQYF
v_gene: TRBV7-2; j_gene: TRBJ2-2; abundance: once; len: 14; d_gene: -; CDR3nt: TGTGCCAGCAGCCGACGGGCGGAAGGGGGGGAGCTGTTTTTT; CDR3aa: CASSRRAEGGELFF
v_gene: TRBV6-5; j_gene: TRBJ2-1; abundance: many; len: 16; d_gene: -; CDR3nt: TGTGCCAGCAGTTACTCCCCTAGCACCGCCAACAATGAGCAGTTCTTC; CDR3aa: CASSYSPSTANNEQFF
v_gene: TRBV11-2; j_gene: TRBJ2-1; abundance: many; len: 21; d_gene: TRBD2; CDR3nt: TGTGCCAGCAGCTTAGTCCGGCGGGGGGCCACCTCCCCACATCGCTACAATGAGCAGTTCTTC; CDR3aa: CASSLVRRGATSPHRYNEQFF
v_gene: TRBV6-1; j_gene: TRBJ2-3; abundance: once; len: 15; d_gene: TRBD2; CDR3nt: TGTGCCAGCACCGCTCGGGGGGGCGGAACAGATACGCAGTATTTT; CDR3aa: CASTARGGGTDTQYF
v_gene: TRBV27; j_gene: TRBJ2-7; abundance: few; len: 14; d_gene: TRBD2; CDR3nt: TGTGCCAGCAGACTAGACGGGGGGTCCTACGAGCAGTACTTC; CDR3aa: CASRLDGGSYEQYF
v_gene: TRBV20-1; j_gene: TRBJ2-1; abundance: -; len: 11; d_gene: -; CDR3nt: TGCAGTGCTAGCGGTTGGGATGAGCAGTTCTTC; CDR3aa: CSASGWDEQFF
v_gene: TRBV7-8; j_gene: TRBJ2-1; abundance: -; len: 18; d_gene: TRBD2; CDR3nt: TGTGCCAGCAGCTTCGACAGAAAGGGACTAGCGGGAACTTATGAGCAGTTCTTC; CDR3aa: CASSFDRKGLAGTYEQFF
v_gene: TRBV20-1; j_gene: TRBJ2-5; abundance: -; len: 11; d_gene: -; CDR3nt: TGCAGTGCTAGTGTCTCCGAGACCCAGTACTTC; CDR3aa: CSASVSETQYF
v_gene: TRBV20-1; j_gene: TRBJ2-1; abundance: -; len: 13; d_gene: TRBD2; CDR3nt: TGCGGAGCCGGGACTAGCGGATACAATGAGCAGTTCTTC; CDR3aa: CGAGTSGYNEQFF
v_gene: TRBV28; j_gene: TRBJ2-1; abundance: few; len: 15; d_gene: TRBD2; CDR3nt: TGTGCCAGCAGTTTAGCGACTAGCGGGGGCAATGAGCAGTTCTTC; CDR3aa: CASSLATSGGNEQFF
v_gene: TRBV5-1; j_gene: TRBJ2-3; abundance: many; len: 16; d_gene: TRBD2; CDR3nt: TGCGCCAGCAGCTCTGGACTAGCGGGGCTCACAGATACGCAGTATTTT; CDR3aa: CASSSGLAGLTDTQYF
v_gene: TRBV12-3/TRBV12-4; j_gene: TRBJ2-7; abundance: few; len: 14; d_gene: -; CDR3nt: TGTGCCAGCAGTTTAGGTGTCTCCTCCTACGAGCAGTACTTC; CDR3aa: CASSLGVSSYEQYF
v_gene: TRBV3-1; j_gene: TRBJ2-7; abundance: few; len: 14; d_gene: -; CDR3nt: TGTGCCAGCAGCCCCACAGGGAACGGGTACGAGCAGTACTTC; CDR3aa: CASSPTGNGYEQYF
v_gene: TRBV7-8; j_gene: TRBJ1-2; abundance: many; len: 14; d_gene: -; CDR3nt: TGTGCCAGCAGCTTGGCCTTGACAGAGGCTGGCTACACCTTC; CDR3aa: CASSLALTEAGYTF
v_gene: TRBV7-9; j_gene: TRBJ2-5; abundance: -; len: 14; d_gene: -; CDR3nt: TGTGCCAGCACCCTCTGGGCGGTCCAAGAGACCCAGTACTTC; CDR3aa: CASTLWAVQETQYF
v_gene: TRBV19; j_gene: TRBJ2-7; abundance: many; len: 16; d_gene: TRBD2; CDR3nt: TGTGCCAGTAGTACCCCGGAGGCGGGAGCGGTGAGCGAGCAGTACTTC; CDR3aa: CASSTPEAGAVSEQYF
v_gene: TRBV29-1; j_gene: TRBJ2-1; abundance: many; len: 12; d_gene: TRBD2; CDR3nt: TGCAGCGGTAGCGGGAGGGCCGATGAGCAGTTCTTC; CDR3aa: CSGSGRADEQFF
v_gene: TRBV9; j_gene: TRBJ2-7; abundance: once; len: 15; d_gene: -; CDR3nt: TGTGCCAGCAGCGTAGGACCGGGACCATTATACGAGCAGTACTTC; CDR3aa: CASSVGPGPLYEQYF
v_gene: TRBV6-2/TRBV6-3; j_gene: TRBJ2-1; abundance: few; len: 14; d_gene: -; CDR3nt: TGTGCCAGCAGCGACGCCCCCAGGGTCGATGAGCAGTTCTTC; CDR3aa: CASSDAPRVDEQFF
v_gene: TRBV6-2/TRBV6-3; j_gene: TRBJ2-7; abundance: few; len: 12; d_gene: -; CDR3nt: TGTGCCAGCACCACGAGGGGAAGGGAGCAGTACTTC; CDR3aa: CASTTRGREQYF
v_gene: TRBV20-1; j_gene: TRBJ2-1; abundance: many; len: 14; d_gene: -; CDR3nt: TGCAGTGCTAGAGCTGGGTTTGTTCGTAATGAGCAGTTCTTC; CDR3aa: CSARAGFVRNEQFF
v_gene: TRBV12-3/TRBV12-4; j_gene: TRBJ2-1; abundance: few; len: 13; d_gene: -; CDR3nt: TGTGCCAGCAGTTATGCCGTGGCGAGGGAGCAGTTCTTC; CDR3aa: CASSYAVAREQFF
v_gene: TRBV2; j_gene: TRBJ2-1; abundance: once; len: 15; d_gene: -; CDR3nt: TGTGCCAGCAGCGAGTTTTGGGGGGGGCAGGGTGAGCAGTTCTTC; CDR3aa: CASSEFWGGQGEQFF
v_gene: TRBV5-5; j_gene: TRBJ2-7; abundance: -; len: 12; d_gene: -; CDR3nt: TGTGCCAGCAGCTTGGGAGGGGCCGAGCAGTACTTC; CDR3aa: CASSLGGAEQYF
v_gene: TRBV14; j_gene: TRBJ2-1; abundance: once; len: 17; d_gene: TRBD2; CDR3nt: TGTGCCAGCAGCCAATTGATTAGCGGGGGATCCTACAATGAGCAGTTCTTC; CDR3aa: CASSQLISGGSYNEQFF
v_gene: TRBV5-1; j_gene: TRBJ2-1; abundance: -; len: 17; d_gene: TRBD2; CDR3nt: TGCGCCAGCAGCCCGGTAACTAGCGGGGGGACCTACAATGAGCAGTTCTTC; CDR3aa: CASSPVTSGGTYNEQFF